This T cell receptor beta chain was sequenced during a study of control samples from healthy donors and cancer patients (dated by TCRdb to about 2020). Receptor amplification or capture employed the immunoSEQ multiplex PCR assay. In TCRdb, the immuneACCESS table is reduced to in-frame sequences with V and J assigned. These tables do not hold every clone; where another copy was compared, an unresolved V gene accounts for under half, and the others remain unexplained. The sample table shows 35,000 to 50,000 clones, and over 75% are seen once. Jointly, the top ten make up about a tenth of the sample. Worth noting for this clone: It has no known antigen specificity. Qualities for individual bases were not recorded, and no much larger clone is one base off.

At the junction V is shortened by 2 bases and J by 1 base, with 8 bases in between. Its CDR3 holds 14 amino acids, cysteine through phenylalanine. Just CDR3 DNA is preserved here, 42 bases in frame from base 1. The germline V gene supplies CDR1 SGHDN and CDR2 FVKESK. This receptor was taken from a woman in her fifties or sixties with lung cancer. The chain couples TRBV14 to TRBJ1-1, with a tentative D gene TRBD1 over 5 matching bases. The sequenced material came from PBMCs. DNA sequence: TGTGCCAGCAGCCAATTCCAGGGGAACACTGAAGCTTTCTTT. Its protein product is CASSQFQGNTEAFF.